These 10 T cell receptor beta chains came from one sample sequenced in a study of shared clonotypes between healthy human individuals (dated by TCRdb to the early 2020s). Library method: the immunoSEQ multiplex PCR assay. The immuneACCESS repertoire file appears here via TCRdb, limited to in-frame rearrangements. These files lack a portion of the clones; in checked studies, under half of the deficit traces to unresolved V genes, and the cause of the others is not known. The sample includes about 2.4 million clones, with 80% to 95% observed a single time. 0.36% of the sample is held by the ten biggest clonotypes. Sequenced input: naive CD4+ T cells from PBMCs. Interpreted using the paper, the cell subset or site label stands for: CD45RA+ positively selected. The source of these receptors is a man aged 18 to 35 in good health. Some clones in this sample may be carry-over from other donors' samples.

The chain uses TRBV30 and TRBJ1-1; maybe TRBD1 (5 bases). In germline, CDR1 is GTSNPN, CDR2 SVGIG (reference sequence). This CDR3 spans 16 amino acids. Trimming took off 0 bases at V and 1 base at J, with 15 bases between the two ends. CDR3 coding DNA: TGTGCCTGGAGTGTACCGGGCCAGGGCAGGAACACTGAAGCTTTCTTT. The encoded protein is CAWSVPGQGRNTEAFF.

This clone was counted a single time. V usage is TRBV10-3 and J usage is TRBJ2-7; 8 bases fit TRBD1. There are 16 residues in the CDR3. Germline values: CDR1 ENHRY, CDR2 SYGVKD. J lost 4 bases, V lost 9 bases, and 17 bases had no gene match. The CDR3 sequence: CAISAPPGTGSYEQYF. In DNA, the CDR3 is TGTGCCATAAGCGCGCCTCCGGGGACAGGCTCTTACGAGCAGTACTTC.

This clone showed up just once. V usage is TRBV10-3 and J usage is TRBJ1-5, with D hard to call. V was pared by 2 bases and J by 1 base, with 12 bases between. CDR1 and CDR2 (germline): ENHRY, SYGVKD. This CDR3 is 16 amino acids long. CDR3 DNA: TGTGCCATCAGTGAGGGACGGGGTGGGAGCAATCAGCCCCAGCATTTT. It translates to CAISEGRGGSNQPQHF.

The chain recombines TRBV7-8 with TRBJ2-5, with 9 bases lining up with TRBD2. The CDR3 length is 13 residues. V dropped 6 bases and J dropped 9; count of bases not matched to a gene: 8. Germline V gene data show CDR1 as SGHVS and CDR2 as FQNEAQ. DNA of the CDR3: TGTGCCAGCAGGAGGACTAGCGTGCCCCCCCAGTACTTC. This translates into CASRRTSVPPQYF.

The chain couples TRBV28 to TRBJ2-7, with D possibly matching TRBD1 (6 bases). This CDR3 contains 14 residues. Germline loops: CDR1 MDHEN, CDR2 SYDVKM. V was trimmed by 5 bases and J by 0 bases, leaving 11 bases between them. The CDR3 region is CASSLGQISYEQYF. The CDR3 coding sequence is TGTGCCAGCAGTCTAGGACAGATCTCCTACGAGCAGTACTTC.

The rearrangement links TRBV19 to TRBJ2-5; the match to TRBD2 covers 8 bases. Germline V gives CDR1 LNHDA, CDR2 SQIVND (reference sequence). The CDR3 spans 16 residues. The V and J ends lost 6 bases and 7 bases, in that order; junction bases with no gene match: 16. The CDR3 DNA reads TGTGCCAGTAGCCTCTCCGGGACTAGGCTCTCAGGGACCCAGTACTTC. It translates to CASSLSGTRLSGTQYF.

The V gene is TRBV2, the J gene TRBJ2-2; D is possibly TRBD2 (5 bases). V gave up 4 bases and J gave up 3 bases, with 9 bases separating them. Germline V gives CDR1 SNHLY, CDR2 FYNNEI. This CDR3 is built from 14 residues. CDR3 DNA: TGTGCCAGCAGTGTAGGACTTCACACCGGGGAGCTGTTTTTT. It yields the protein CASSVGLHTGELFF.

The chain has TRBV10-3 and TRBJ1-4, with no clear D. Germline V gene sequence: CDR1 ENHRY, CDR2 SYGVKD. The CDR3 spans 11 residues. The V end was cut by 6 bases, the J end by 10 bases, with 9 bases between. As DNA, the CDR3 is TGTGCCATCAGGTCCCCCGGAAAACTGTTTTTT. It is translated as CAIRSPGKLFF.

This clone was picked up one time. The chain recombines TRBV11-3 with TRBJ2-1, with 9 bases aligning to TRBD2. V lost 6 bases to trimming and J lost 5 bases; unmatched junction nucleotides: 11. Per germline, CDR1 SGHNT and CDR2 YENEEA. CDR3 length: 16 residues. CDR3 nucleotide sequence: TGTGCCAGCAGTTCCGACTGGGCTAGCGGGGACAATGAGCAGTTCTTC. Translating gives CASSSDWASGDNEQFF.

V is TRBV11-2 and J is TRBJ2-5; no clear D. This CDR3 is built from 13 residues. V lost 0 bases and J lost 9, with 11 bases in between. Germline assignment: CDR1 SGHAT and CDR2 FQNNGV. The CDR3 protein is CASSLDPSAPQYF. Written as DNA, the CDR3 is TGTGCCAGCAGCTTAGATCCGTCCGCCCCCCAGTACTTC. The full variable domain, with the rest looked up from reference TRBV11-2 and TRBJ2-5, is EAGVAQSPRYKIIEKRQSVAFWCNPISGHATLYWYQQILGQGPKLLIQFQNNGVVDDSQLPKDRFSAERLKGVDSTLKIQPAKLEDSAVYLCASSLDPSAPQYFGPGTRLLVL.